The 29 T cell receptor beta chains below come from one sample, sequenced in a study of spatial heterogeneity in lung cancer. Sample time point: sample taken at primary tumor resection. Antigens of these TCRs are unknown. Overall study results and limits: Intratumoral expanded alpha and beta TCR counts were found to track tumor mutation counts.

TCRdb recomputed calls from the 5' RACE reads with MiXCR, one row per CDR3 protein. The sample lists around 3,300 distinct CDR3 sequences; roughly 15% were seen once. The sequencing used lung tumor tissue, collected at surgery. These receptors originate from a male donor with early-stage non-small cell lung cancer.

This clonotype was detected a few times. The genes are TRBV6-5 and TRBJ2-5; possible D gene TRBD1, 5 bases. Germline V gene data show CDR1 as MNHEY and CDR2 as SVGAGI. The V and J ends lost 11 bases and 1 base respectively, with 20 bases between them. The length of the CDR3 is 15 residues. The CDR3 sequence is CAVEDQGQVQETQYF. The CDR3 nucleotides read TGTGCCGTCGAGGACCAGGGCCAGGTCCAAGAGACCCAGTACTTC.

By its share, this clonotype is medium-sized. This rearrangement joins TRBV14 to TRBJ2-7; the D gene is possibly TRBD1 (6 bases). In germline, CDR1 is SGHDN, CDR2 FVKESK. V lost 4 bases, J lost 7 bases, and 20 bases lay in between. The CDR3 totals 15 residues. CDR3 loop: CASSRLRAGVEEQYF. Here the CDR3 DNA reads TGTGCCAGCAGCCGGCTTAGAGCAGGGGTTGAGGAGCAGTACTTC.

This clonotype ranks as medium-sized (0.01 to 0.1%). The chain combines TRBV18 with TRBJ2-1; TRBD1 matches 9 bases. CDR3 length equals 14 residues. The J segment lost 10 bases and the V segment lost 3 bases, leaving 7 bases of the junction unmatched. Germline CDR1 KGHSH, CDR2 LQKENI. CDR3 in DNA: TGTGCCAGCTCACCTCCCGAGGGGACAGGGGAGCAGTTCTTC. Protein product: CASSPPEGTGEQFF. The complete variable domain, with remaining parts taken from reference TRBV18 and TRBJ2-1, reads NAGVMQNPRHLVRRRGQEARLRCSPMKGHSHVYWYRQLPEEGLKFMVYLQKENIIDESGMPKERFSAEFPKEGPSILRIQQVVRGDSAAYFCASSPPEGTGEQFFGPGTRLTVL.

The sample holds a few counts of this clonotype. The gene calls are TRBV30 and TRBJ2-2, with 7 bases that match TRBD2. Germline lookup yields CDR1 GTSNPN and CDR2 SVGIG (reference sequence). This CDR3 comprises 19 residues. V shed 3 bases and J 0 bases; nucleotides not matched to a gene: 16. In DNA, the CDR3 is TGTGCCTGGAGCCAACGGTACAGGCAGCGGGGCTCGAACACCGGGGAGCTGTTTTTT. Amino acid sequence: CAWSQRYRQRGSNTGELFF.

This clonotype showed up just a few times. V is TRBV30 and J is TRBJ2-5, with D perhaps being TRBD1 or TRBD2 (8 bases each). This CDR3 is built from 14 residues. Germline V lookup: CDR1 GTSNPN, CDR2 SVGIG (reference sequence). The V and J ends lost 5 bases and 7 bases respectively, with 20 bases between them. In DNA form, the CDR3 reads TGTGCCTGGGACAGGGGCCCCGCGGGGGGGACCCAGTACTTC. As protein: CAWDRGPAGGTQYF. The entire variable domain, with the rest obtained from reference TRBV30 and TRBJ2-5, is as follows: SQTIHQWPATLVQPVGSPLSLECTVEGTSNPNLYWYRQAAGRGLQLLFYSVGIGQISSEVPQNLSASRPQDRQFILSSKKLLLSDSGFYLCAWDRGPAGGTQYFGPGTRLLVL.

In its sample, this clonotype ranks as medium-sized (0.01 to 0.1%). The chain carries TRBV28 and TRBJ1-6; no firm D call. The CDR3 has 12 amino acids. The V end lost 6 bases, the J end lost 7 bases, and 7 bases lay between the germline ends. Looked up from germline, CDR1 is MDHEN and CDR2 is SYDVKM. In DNA, the CDR3 is TGTGCCAGCAGACCAGGAAATTCACCCCTCCACTTT. This codes for CASRPGNSPLHF.

The chain employs TRBV18 and TRBJ2-7; D is ambiguous. V was clipped by 0 bases and J by 3 bases, with 6 bases between them. Per germline, CDR1 KGHSH and CDR2 LQKENI. The CDR3 consists of 13 residues. CDR3 amino acids: CASSPPASYEQYF. For the CDR3, the DNA is TGTGCCAGCTCACCACCGGCCAGCTACGAGCAGTACTTC.

This chain links TRBV27 with TRBJ1-2; D is ambiguous. V was trimmed by 5 bases and J by 5 bases, leaving 15 bases between them. The CDR3 length is 14 residues. The germline CDR1 and CDR2 sequences are MNHEY and SMNVEV (reference sequence). Here the CDR3 reads CASSPSVVSYGYTF. CDR3 bases: TGTGCCAGCAGTCCCTCCGTCGTTTCTTATGGCTACACCTTC.

This clonotype came up a few times. The chain is built from TRBV6-5 and TRBJ2-1; 7 nucleotides match TRBD2. Per the germline V gene, CDR1 is MNHEY and CDR2 is SVGAGI. The length of the CDR3 is 17 residues. After removal of 0 bases from V and 7 bases from J, the junction contained 12 bases not matched to a gene. CDR3 residues: CASSYSPLAVPRNEQFF. CDR3 nucleotide sequence: TGTGCCAGCAGTTACTCGCCTCTAGCGGTTCCTAGGAATGAGCAGTTCTTC.

This clonotype has only a few counts. The rearrangement uses TRBV29-1 and TRBJ2-2, with TRBD2 identical over 14 bases. The CDR3 contains 14 residues. V gave up 7 bases and J gave up 3 bases; unmatched junction bases: 1. Germline V gives CDR1 SQVTM, CDR2 ANQGSEA. CDR3 coding DNA: TGCAGCGGACTAGCGGGGGGGCACACCGGGGAGCTGTTTTTT. It translates to CSGLAGGHTGELFF.

This clonotype was counted only a few times. V usage is TRBV28 and J usage is TRBJ2-7, with a tentative D call TRBD2 (6 bases). Trimming removed 4 bases at V and 0 bases at J, with 10 bases between. This CDR3 contains 14 residues. The germline V gene has CDR1 MDHEN and CDR2 SYDVKM. The CDR3 reads CASSSAGSSYEQYF. The CDR3 DNA reads as TGTGCCAGCAGTTCAGCGGGCAGCTCCTACGAGCAGTACTTC.

This clonotype was observed a few times. V usage is TRBV7-9 and J usage is TRBJ2-7, with a possible D match to TRBD2 (6 bases). Germline CDR1 and CDR2: SEHNR and FQNEAQ (reference sequence). The CDR3 runs 13 residues. V gave up 3 bases and J gave up 2 bases, with 8 bases separating them. The CDR3 nucleotides are TGTGCCAGCAGCTTTAGCGGAACCTACGAGCAGTACTTC. Protein product: CASSFSGTYEQYF.

This chain connects TRBV7-9 to TRBJ1-6; 7 bases match TRBD1. In germline, CDR1 is SEHNR, CDR2 FQNEAQ (reference sequence). With V trimmed by 5 bases and J by 7 bases, 5 bases remained unmatched. CDR3 length: 14 amino acids. CDR3 amino acids: CASSAGQQNSPLHF. The CDR3 bases are TGTGCCAGCAGCGCGGGACAGCAGAATTCACCCCTCCACTTT.

The V call is TRBV5-1, the J call TRBJ2-1; perhaps TRBD1 as D (6 bases). Germline assignment: CDR1 SGHRS and CDR2 YFSETQ. The CDR3 consists of 14 residues. The V gene lost 4 bases and the J gene lost 4 bases, with 12 bases spanning the gap. CDR3 DNA: TGCGCCAGCAGCCCCGGGACACAGTACAATGAGCAGTTCTTC. This codes for CASSPGTQYNEQFF.

This clonotype qualifies as medium-sized. The chain is built from TRBV5-4 and TRBJ2-3, with 14 nucleotides matching TRBD2. With 3 bases clipped from V and 4 bases from J, the junction kept 4 bases outside the gene matches. The germline V gene encodes CDR1 SGHNT and CDR2 YYREEE (reference sequence). CDR3 length: 16 amino acids. CDR3 sequence: CASSSRLAGGPDTQYF. The DNA for the CDR3 is TGTGCCAGCAGCTCGCGACTAGCGGGAGGGCCAGATACGCAGTATTTT.

Within the sample, this clonotype is medium-sized. The rearrangement uses TRBV5-4 and TRBJ2-6, with D perhaps given as TRBD1 or TRBD2 (6 bases each). V shed 1 base and J shed 4 bases, with 12 bases lying between them. The germline CDR1 and CDR2 sequences are SGHNT and YYREEE (reference sequence). The CDR3 runs 16 residues. CDR3 in DNA: TGTGCCAGCAGCTTGTTGGGGGGCAGCGGGGCCAACGTCCTGACTTTC. Protein: CASSLLGGSGANVLTF.

This clonotype is labeled large. The CDR3 spells CASSLAGRGYTF. CDR3 DNA sequence: TGTGCCAGCAGCTTAGCAGGGAGGGGCTACACCTTC. This chain joins TRBV11-2 and TRBJ1-2, with a weak D call TRBD1 (5 bases). V shed 1 base and J shed 8 bases, with 8 bases lying between them. Germline V gene sequence: CDR1 SGHAT, CDR2 FQNNGV. The CDR3 totals 12 residues.

This rearrangement joins TRBV12-3 or TRBV12-4 to TRBJ2-5; D not resolved. V was pared by 1 base and J by 2 bases, with 8 bases between. The CDR3 covers 14 residues. The CDR3 nucleotides read TGTGCCAGCAGTTTAGTCTACCCTCAAGAGACCCAGTACTTC. It codes for CASSLVYPQETQYF.

This chain joins TRBV27 and TRBJ2-5, with D hard to call. The V gene's germline CDR1 is MNHEY and CDR2 SMNVEV (reference sequence). This CDR3 is built from 13 residues. V was shortened by 5 bases and J by 5 bases, with 12 bases between the two germline ends. Here the CDR3 reads CASSPGRVETQYF. DNA for the CDR3: TGTGCCAGCAGTCCCGGACGGGTGGAGACCCAGTACTTC.

This clonotype was found a few times. The chain recombines TRBV29-1 with TRBJ2-7; 12 bases line up with TRBD2. This CDR3 comprises 16 residues. Germline V gene data show CDR1 as SQVTM and CDR2 as ANQGSEA. Unmatched junction bases numbered 9, after V lost 3 bases and J lost 3 bases. Here the CDR3 reads CSVEEPSSGRGYEQYF. DNA for the CDR3: TGCAGCGTTGAGGAGCCCTCTAGCGGGAGGGGCTACGAGCAGTACTTC.

The chain links TRBV7-6 to TRBJ2-3; 8 bases are a match to TRBD1. The CDR3 runs to 15 residues. Germline-derived CDR1 and CDR2 are SGHVS and FNYEAQ. V shed 5 bases, J shed 5 bases, and the junction held 9 bases outside the gene matches. The CDR3 DNA reads as TGTGCCAGCAGCCCGACAGGGGTCTTGAGAGATACGCAGTATTTT. Translating gives CASSPTGVLRDTQYF.

The chain carries TRBV7-9 and TRBJ1-6; D gene ambiguous. Trimming took 2 bases from V and 9 from J, leaving 11 bases between them. CDR1 and CDR2 (germline): SEHNR, FQNEAQ (reference sequence). CDR3 length equals 14 residues. For the CDR3, the DNA is TGTGCCAGCAGCTTAACGGGTCGGGGTTCACCCCTCCACTTT. Protein sequence: CASSLTGRGSPLHF.

By share, this clonotype counts as medium-sized. This chain uses TRBV7-2 with TRBJ1-2; D possibly corresponds to TRBD1 (6 bases). Deletions cut 5 bases from V and 7 bases from J, with 14 bases between. CDR1 is SGHTA and CDR2 is FQGNSA in the germline V gene. The CDR3 length is 13 residues. The CDR3 DNA sequence: TGTGCCAGCAGCCCGGAGACAGGCCTTGGCTACACCTTC. Translated: CASSPETGLGYTF.

The chain employs TRBV7-2 and TRBJ2-1; D is unresolved. Trimming shortened V by 1 base and J by 6 bases, and 13 bases separated the two germline ends. The CDR3 is 15 amino acids. Per germline, CDR1 SGHTA and CDR2 FQGNSA. In DNA, the CDR3 is TGTGCCAGCAGCTTAGGAGGATTTCTGGTCAATGAGCAGTTCTTC. It translates to CASSLGGFLVNEQFF.

V gene TRBV30 combines with J gene TRBJ2-7, with a possible D match to TRBD1 (6 bases). The CDR3 has 11 residues. Trimming shortened V by 5 bases and J by 6 bases, and 11 bases separated the two germline ends. Germline V gives CDR1 GTSNPN, CDR2 SVGIG (reference sequence). CDR3 region: CAWSQDSEQYF. CDR3 DNA sequence: TGTGCCTGGTCCCAGGACAGCGAGCAGTACTTC.

The chain joins TRBV25-1 to TRBJ2-1; D remains ambiguous. Germline V CDR1 and CDR2: MGHDK, SYGVNS. This CDR3 is 14 amino acids long. V lost 0 bases to trimming and J lost 9 bases, with 12 bases between them. In DNA form, the CDR3 reads TGTGCCAGCAGTGAATATATTCTGGGGTTTGAGCAGTTCTTC. This encodes CASSEYILGFEQFF.

By share of the sample, this clonotype is medium-sized. This rearrangement joins TRBV24-1 to TRBJ2-1, with 10 bases fitting TRBD1. The CDR3 covers 17 residues. Germline V gene sequence: CDR1 KGHDR, CDR2 SFDVKD. V shed 4 bases and J 5 bases; nucleotides not matched to a gene: 10. This CDR3 is CATSDPDRGSGNNEQFF. The CDR3 nucleotides are TGTGCCACCAGTGACCCGGACAGGGGGTCAGGGAACAATGAGCAGTTCTTC.

This clonotype qualifies as medium-sized (0.01 to 0.1%). V is TRBV6-2 or TRBV6-3 and J is TRBJ2-7, with D perhaps matching TRBD1 or TRBD2 (5 bases each). The CDR3 consists of 11 residues. Looked up from germline, CDR1 is MNHEY and CDR2 is SVGEGT. The V end lost 11 bases, the J end lost 0 bases, and 8 bases lay between the germline ends. CDR3: CAAGASYEQYF. The CDR3 DNA reads TGTGCCGCCGGGGCCTCCTACGAGCAGTACTTC.

This clonotype was counted a few times. The gene calls are TRBV11-3 and TRBJ2-5, with D perhaps matching TRBD1 or TRBD2 (5 bases each). The CDR3 is 13 amino acids. V gave up 4 bases and J gave up 3 bases, with 9 bases separating them. Germline V gives CDR1 SGHNT, CDR2 YENEEA. The CDR3 protein is CASSWGPKETQYF. CDR3 bases: TGTGCCAGCAGCTGGGGACCTAAAGAGACCCAGTACTTC.